The T cell receptor beta chain under discussion was sequenced for a study of shared clonotypes between healthy human individuals. The table came from immunoSEQ multiplex PCR; TCRdb's copy has only in-frame clones and leaves some out. The sample shows around 610,000 clones, roughly 96% of them seen only once. In regard to this clone: Its antigen is not identified.

Findings of the study overall: All-four-donor shared clonotypes had higher generation probabilities than non-shared clonotypes did.

Only CD45RO-negative cells positively selected for CCR7 counted as naive CD8 cells, so terminally differentiated effector memory CD45RA+ cells were excluded. The CDR3 has 16 residues. V was clipped by 4 bases and J by 2 bases; unmatched bases: 8. Germline values: CDR1 MDHEN, CDR2 SYDVKM. The sequence derives from a woman aged 25 to 39 in good health. The chain combines TRBV28 with TRBJ2-7, with 10 bases lining up with TRBD1. Sequencing input: naive CD8+ T cells sorted from blood. In DNA, the CDR3 is TGTGCCAGCAGTTCCCAGGGACAGGGGCTAGCCTACGAGCAGTACTTC. Translating it yields CASSSQGQGLAYEQYF.